Each of the 18 T cell receptor beta chains below was sequenced from the same sample in a study of T-cell memory formation after mild COVID-19. A single record per CDR3 protein comes from TCRdb applying MiXCR to the 5' RACE reads. The sample shows about 470,000 distinct CDR3 sequences, around a quarter of them seen only once. Sequenced material: PBMCs or a T cell subset sorted from them (not recorded which). The receptors derive from an adult woman who had mild COVID-19 (a few samples of this study predate the infection). Cell type and time point are not known.

The J gene is TRBJ2-1, the V gene TRBV29-1; 7 nucleotides agree with TRBD1. Germline loops: CDR1 SQVTM, CDR2 ANQGSEA. V was clipped by 5 bases and J by 5 bases; unmatched bases: 6. The length of the CDR3 is 13 residues. Here the CDR3 DNA reads TGCAGCGTTATACCGACAGGGCACAATGAGCAGTTCTTC. Protein product: CSVIPTGHNEQFF.

This clonotype has just a few counts. The CDR3 loop reads CATVDTDTQYF. As DNA, the CDR3 is TGTGCCACCGTCGACACAGATACGCAGTATTTT. This chain uses TRBV18 with TRBJ2-3; D is ambiguous. Germline V CDR1 and CDR2: KGHSH, LQKENI. This CDR3 contains 11 residues. The V and J ends lost 10 bases and 2 bases respectively, with 7 bases between them.

The rearrangement links TRBV6-2 or TRBV6-3 to TRBJ2-1; TRBD2 matches at 12 bases. The CDR3 has 12 residues. Germline V gene data show CDR1 as MNHEY and CDR2 as SVGEGT. The CDR3 DNA reads TGTCAGACTAGCGGGAGAGGAAATGAGCAGTTCTTC. Translated: CQTSGRGNEQFF.

The chain combines TRBV18 with TRBJ2-1, with TRBD2 matching 8 bases. CDR3 length: 15 amino acids. V lost 2 bases and J lost 6; bases outside the gene matches: 6. CDR1 KGHSH and CDR2 LQKENI come from the germline V gene. This chain's CDR3 is CASSPFTSGINEQFF. As DNA, the CDR3 is TGTGCCAGCTCACCATTTACTAGCGGAATCAATGAGCAGTTCTTC.

The V call is TRBV9, the J call TRBJ1-2; D gene uncertain. V gave up 3 bases and J gave up 8 bases, with 11 bases separating them. CDR1 is SGDLS and CDR2 is YYNGEE in the germline V gene. The CDR3 has 12 residues. The CDR3 loop reads CASSAPVSGYTF. The CDR3, as DNA: TGTGCCAGCAGCGCCCCCGTGAGCGGCTACACCTTC.

The gene calls are TRBV18 and TRBJ1-1; D is ambiguous. This CDR3 comprises 15 residues. V shed 3 bases and J shed 2 bases, with 13 bases lying between them. The germline V gene has CDR1 KGHSH and CDR2 LQKENI. CDR3 nucleotide sequence: TGTGCCAGCTCACCTATAGCCGAGATTAACACTGAAGCTTTCTTT. Protein: CASSPIAEINTEAFF.

This clonotype was picked up a small number of times. The chain couples TRBV7-8 to TRBJ2-1, with D perhaps assigned TRBD1 or TRBD2 (5 bases each). The CDR3 spans 16 residues. With 7 bases removed from V and 6 bases from J, the gap between germline ends came to 22 bases. Germline CDR1 is SGHVS and CDR2 is FQNEAQ. CDR3 bases: TGTGCCAGCAAGGGGTCGGGAAGCCGTTGGGCCAATGAGCAGTTCTTC. It encodes CASKGSGSRWANEQFF.

V gene TRBV25-1 combines with J gene TRBJ2-5, with TRBD2 matching over 11 bases. Germline V gene lookup returns CDR1 MGHDK and CDR2 SYGVNS. V trimming: 5 bases; J trimming: 4 bases; junction bases outside the gene matches: 9. The CDR3 is made up of 16 amino acids. The CDR3 DNA follows: TGTGCCAGCAGTACAAAAATAGGACTAGCGGGAGAGACCCAGTACTTC. Protein sequence: CASSTKIGLAGETQYF.

This clonotype came up a few times. The chain joins TRBV11-3 to TRBJ2-1; 9 bases are shared with TRBD2. CDR1 and CDR2 from the germline V gene are SGHNT and YENEEA. V trimming: 4 bases; J trimming: 4 bases; junction bases outside the gene matches: 5. The CDR3 runs 15 residues. CDR3 residues: CASSSGLALYNEQFF. CDR3 coding DNA: TGTGCCAGCAGCTCGGGACTAGCTCTTTACAATGAGCAGTTCTTC.

This chain links TRBV20-1 with TRBJ2-2; TRBD1 might be the D (6 bases). Germline V lookup: CDR1 DFQATT, CDR2 SNEGSKA (reference sequence). V was pared by 0 bases and J by 3 bases, with 8 bases between. The CDR3 has 14 residues. The CDR3 region has the DNA TGCAGTGCTAGAGAACAGGGCGACACCGGGGAGCTGTTTTTT. Its translation is CSAREQGDTGELFF.

This clonotype was counted only a few times. The chain combines TRBV27 with TRBJ1-2, with 10 bases that match TRBD1. This CDR3 is 14 amino acids long. With V trimmed by 4 bases and J by 5 bases, 4 bases remained unmatched. CDR1 is MNHEY, CDR2 SMNVEV, per germline (reference sequence). The CDR3 nucleotides read TGTGCCAGCAGTTACGGGACAGGGGAGTATGGCTACACCTTC. Translating it yields CASSYGTGEYGYTF.

The chain uses TRBV6-2 or TRBV6-3 and TRBJ2-1, with TRBD2 matching over 8 bases. Germline CDR1 is MNHEY and CDR2 is SVGEGT. With V trimmed by 5 bases and J by 0 bases, 21 bases remained unmatched. The CDR3 covers 21 residues. CDR3 coding DNA: TGTGCCAGCAGTCGGCACCGCAGTTACGGAGTAGCGGGAACCTCCTACAATGAGCAGTTCTTC. Translation gives CASSRHRSYGVAGTSYNEQFF.

V gene TRBV9 combines with J gene TRBJ2-5, with D hard to call. This CDR3 is 15 amino acids long. Germline-derived CDR1 and CDR2 are SGDLS and YYNGEE. V gave up 0 bases and J gave up 2 bases, with 11 bases separating them. Here the CDR3 DNA reads TGTGCCAGCAGCGTAGAACCCCAGGAGCAAGAGACCCAGTACTTC. Its translation: CASSVEPQEQETQYF. Full variable domain (remainder filled in from reference TRBV9 and TRBJ2-5): DSGVTQTPKHLITATGQRVTLRCSPRSGDLSVYWYQQSLDQGLQFLIQYYNGEERAKGNILERFSAQQFPDLHSELNLSSLELGDSALYFCASSVEPQEQETQYFGPGTRLLVL.

This clonotype appeared a few times. The rearrangement links TRBV5-1 to TRBJ2-7; 12 bases are shared with TRBD2. Germline lookup yields CDR1 SGHRS and CDR2 YFSETQ. There are 16 residues in the CDR3. J lost 3 bases, V lost 3 bases, and 7 bases had no gene match. DNA of the CDR3: TGCGCCAGCAGCTATGGACTAGCGGGGTGGGACTACGAGCAGTACTTC. This gives the protein CASSYGLAGWDYEQYF.

V and J are TRBV30 and TRBJ2-7; D remains ambiguous. Trimming pared 1 base from V and 2 bases from J, leaving 6 bases between. CDR3 length: 12 residues. The germline CDR1 and CDR2 sequences are GTSNPN and SVGIG (reference sequence). The CDR3 protein is CAWSDNAYEQYF. As DNA, the CDR3 is TGTGCCTGGAGTGACAATGCCTACGAGCAGTACTTC.

This clonotype was counted a few times. The J gene is TRBJ2-7, the V gene TRBV7-9; TRBD2 matches 13 bases. The CDR3 has 16 amino acids. The V and J ends lost 4 bases and 4 bases, in that order; junction bases with no gene match: 7. Per germline, CDR1 SEHNR and CDR2 FQNEAQ (reference sequence). CDR3 nucleotide sequence: TGTGCCAGCAGCTCCGGACTAGCGGGAGATCGATACGAGCAGTACTTC. Its protein is CASSSGLAGDRYEQYF.

This rearrangement joins TRBV3-1 to TRBJ2-7; the D is unclear. V lost 9 bases and J lost 0, with 12 bases in between. The CDR3 sequence is 13 residues long. Germline lookup yields CDR1 LGHDT and CDR2 YNNKEL (reference sequence). The CDR3, as DNA: TGTGCCAGTTCTTACCCCTACTCCTACGAGCAGTACTTC. As protein: CASSYPYSYEQYF.

V gene TRBV27 combines with J gene TRBJ1-6; D uncertain. Trimming removed 2 bases from V and 14 bases from J, with 19 bases in between. Germline CDR1 is MNHEY and CDR2 is SMNVEV (reference sequence). The CDR3 sequence is 15 residues long. CDR3 coding DNA: TGTGCCAGCAGTTTACGGAACCGAATCCTTGGGGCCCTCCACTTT. Residues: CASSLRNRILGALHF.